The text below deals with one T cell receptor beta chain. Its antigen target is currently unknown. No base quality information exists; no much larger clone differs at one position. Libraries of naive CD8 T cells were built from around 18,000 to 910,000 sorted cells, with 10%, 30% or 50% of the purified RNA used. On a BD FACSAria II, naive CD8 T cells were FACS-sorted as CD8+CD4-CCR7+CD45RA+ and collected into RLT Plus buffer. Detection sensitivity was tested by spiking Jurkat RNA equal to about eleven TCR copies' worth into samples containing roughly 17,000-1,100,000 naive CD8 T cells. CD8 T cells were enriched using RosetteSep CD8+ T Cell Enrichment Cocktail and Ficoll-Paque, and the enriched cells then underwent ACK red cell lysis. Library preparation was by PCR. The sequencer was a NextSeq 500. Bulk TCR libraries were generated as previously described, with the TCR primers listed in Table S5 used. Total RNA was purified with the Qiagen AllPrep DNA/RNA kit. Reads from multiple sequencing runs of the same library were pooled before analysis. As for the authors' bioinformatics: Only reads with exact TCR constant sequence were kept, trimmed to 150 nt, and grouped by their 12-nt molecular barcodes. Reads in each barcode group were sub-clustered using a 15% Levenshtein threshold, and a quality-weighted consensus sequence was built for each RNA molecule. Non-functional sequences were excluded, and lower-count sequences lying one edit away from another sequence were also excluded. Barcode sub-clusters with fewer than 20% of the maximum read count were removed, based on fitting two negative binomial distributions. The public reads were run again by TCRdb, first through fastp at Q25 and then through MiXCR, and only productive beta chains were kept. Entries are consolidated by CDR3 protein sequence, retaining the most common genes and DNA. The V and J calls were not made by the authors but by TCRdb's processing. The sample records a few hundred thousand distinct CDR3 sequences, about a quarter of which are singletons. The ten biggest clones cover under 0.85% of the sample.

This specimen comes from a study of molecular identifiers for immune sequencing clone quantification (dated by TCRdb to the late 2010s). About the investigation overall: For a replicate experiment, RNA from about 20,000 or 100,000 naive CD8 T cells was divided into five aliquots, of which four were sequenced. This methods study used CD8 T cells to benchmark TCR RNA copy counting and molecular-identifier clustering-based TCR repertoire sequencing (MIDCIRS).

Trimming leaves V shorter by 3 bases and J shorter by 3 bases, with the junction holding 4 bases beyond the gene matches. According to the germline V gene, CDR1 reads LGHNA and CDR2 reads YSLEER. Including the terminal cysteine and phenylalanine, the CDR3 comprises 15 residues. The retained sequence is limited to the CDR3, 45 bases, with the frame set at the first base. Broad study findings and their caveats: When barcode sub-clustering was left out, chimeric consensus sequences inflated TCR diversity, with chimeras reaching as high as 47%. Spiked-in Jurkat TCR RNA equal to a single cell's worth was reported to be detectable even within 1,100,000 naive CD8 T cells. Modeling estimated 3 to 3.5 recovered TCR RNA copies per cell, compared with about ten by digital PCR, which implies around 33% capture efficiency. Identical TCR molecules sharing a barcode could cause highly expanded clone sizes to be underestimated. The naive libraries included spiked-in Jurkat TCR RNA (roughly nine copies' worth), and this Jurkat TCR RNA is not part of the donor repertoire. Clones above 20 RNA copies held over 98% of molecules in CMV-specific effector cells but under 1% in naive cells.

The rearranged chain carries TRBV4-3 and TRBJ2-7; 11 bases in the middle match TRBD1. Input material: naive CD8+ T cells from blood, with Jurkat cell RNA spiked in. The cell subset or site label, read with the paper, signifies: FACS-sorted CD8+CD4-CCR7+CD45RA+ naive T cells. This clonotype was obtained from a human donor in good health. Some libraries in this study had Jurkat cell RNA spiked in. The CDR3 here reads CASSQPGQGVYEQYF. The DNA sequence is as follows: TGCGCCAGCAGCCAGCCGGGACAGGGGGTCTACGAGCAGTACTTC.